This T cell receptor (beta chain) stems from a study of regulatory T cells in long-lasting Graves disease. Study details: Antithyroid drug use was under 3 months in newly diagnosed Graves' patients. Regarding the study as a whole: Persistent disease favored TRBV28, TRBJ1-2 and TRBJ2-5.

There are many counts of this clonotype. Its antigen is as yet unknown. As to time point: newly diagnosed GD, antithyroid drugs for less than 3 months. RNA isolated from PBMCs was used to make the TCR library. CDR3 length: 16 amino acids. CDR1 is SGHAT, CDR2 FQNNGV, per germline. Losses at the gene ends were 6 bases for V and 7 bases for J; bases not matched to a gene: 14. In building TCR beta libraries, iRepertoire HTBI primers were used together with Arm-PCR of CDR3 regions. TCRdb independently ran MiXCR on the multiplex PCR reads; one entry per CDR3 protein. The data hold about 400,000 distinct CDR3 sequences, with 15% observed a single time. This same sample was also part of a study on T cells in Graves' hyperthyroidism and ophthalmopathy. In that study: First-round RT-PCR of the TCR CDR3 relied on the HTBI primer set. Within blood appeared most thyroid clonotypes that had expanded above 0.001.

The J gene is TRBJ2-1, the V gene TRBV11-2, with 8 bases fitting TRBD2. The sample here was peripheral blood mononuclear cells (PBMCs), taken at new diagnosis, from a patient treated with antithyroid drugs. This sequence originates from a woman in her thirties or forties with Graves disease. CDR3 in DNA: TGTGCCAGCAGGGGGTGGGGTCTAGCGGGCAGGAATGAGCAGTTCTTC. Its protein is CASRGWGLAGRNEQFF.